This T cell receptor (beta chain) stems from a study of blood T cell repertoires in COVID-19. Sequencing was performed with immunoSEQ multiplex PCR; in TCRdb, only in-frame clones are kept and a portion is missing. The table includes over 150,000 clones, 70% to 85% detected once. From germline, CDR1 is MNHNS and CDR2 SASEGT. CDR3 size: 16 residues. V dropped 3 bases and J dropped 2 bases, with 17 bases sitting between them. Specimen: peripheral blood. The chain employs TRBV6-1 and TRBJ2-7, with D perhaps matching TRBD1 (7 bases). This clonotype originated in a man between 60 and 75 years old with COVID-19, enrolled during active disease. Here the CDR3 reads CASSDAGGTETYEQYF. The CDR3, as DNA: TGTGCCAGCAGTGACGCCGGCGGGACAGAGACCTACGAGCAGTACTTC.